A selection of T cell receptor beta chains follows, all from one sample in a study of T cell responses to AZD1222 COVID-19 vaccine. TCRdb's table, derived via immunoSEQ multiplex PCR, lists solely in-frame clones and lacks some. The table shows approximately 120,000 clones, with nearly 90% occurring only once. The material sequenced was peripheral blood, taken on day 0 of MenACWY control vaccination. The receptors derive from an adult in good health. Each CDR3 is given with its conserved first and last residue. The D gene is left open where the match is weak. Not every row has a clone size; where given, it reads once, few, many or a size class.

-,TRBV18,TRBJ1-3,-,TGTGCCAGCTCACCAAGTGCACTAAGCTCTGGAAACACCATATATTTT,CASSPSALSSGNTIYF
-,TRBV19,TRBJ1-1,TRBD1,TGTGCCAGTAGCCCACAGGGGAAAATACTCCACACTGAAGCTTTCTTT,CASSPQGKILHTEAFF
-,TRBV2,TRBJ2-7,TRBD1,TGTGCCAGCAGTTCCGGGACAGCGCACTACGAGCAGTACTTC,CASSSGTAHYEQYF
-,TRBV6-2/TRBV6-3,TRBJ2-7,-,TGTGCCAGCAGTTATGTAGGGGACCCCAACGAGCAGTACTTC,CASSYVGDPNEQYF
-,TRBV25-1,TRBJ2-2,TRBD2,TGTGCCAGGGGACTAGCCTACACCGGGGAGCTGTTTTTT,CARGLAYTGELFF
-,TRBV24-1,TRBJ1-1,-,TGTGCCACCAGTGATTACAGGGACACTGAAGCTTTCTTT,CATSDYRDTEAFF
-,TRBV19,TRBJ1-1,TRBD1,TGTGCCAGTAGTATTACAGGGGGTAAAGCTTTCTTT,CASSITGGKAFF
-,TRBV7-2,TRBJ1-6,-,TGTGCCAGCAGCTTAGTGGTCCCGAATTCACCCCTCCACTTT,CASSLVVPNSPLHF
-,TRBV11-1,TRBJ1-2,-,TGTGCCAGCAGCTACGGCAACTCTAACTATGGCTACACCTTC,CASSYGNSNYGYTF
-,TRBV25-1,TRBJ2-7,TRBD1,TGTGCCAGCAGGGGACAGCTCTCCTACGAGCAGTACTTC,CASRGQLSYEQYF
-,TRBV10-2,TRBJ1-6,TRBD1,TGCGCCAGCACACCTAAGACAGGGAAGCATGTGGGTTCACCCCTCCACTTT,CASTPKTGKHVGSPLHF
-,TRBV7-8,TRBJ1-4,-,TGTGCCAGCAGCTTAGCTCAGGGGCTGAGGGAAAAACTGTTTTTT,CASSLAQGLREKLFF
-,TRBV9,TRBJ2-1,-,TGTGCCAGCAGCCCCTTCTCCGGGCCTACATACAATGAGCAGTTCTTC,CASSPFSGPTYNEQFF
-,TRBV6-5,TRBJ1-2,TRBD1,TGTGCCAGCAGTCGGACAGGGGGCGCCTTTGGCTACACCTTC,CASSRTGGAFGYTF
once,TRBV4-3,TRBJ1-1,-,TGCGCCAGCAGCCAAGTAATCGGGACGGTGAACACTGAAGCTTTCTTT,CASSQVIGTVNTEAFF
-,TRBV7-2,TRBJ1-1,-,TGTGCCAGCAGCTTATGGGGTCCGAACACTGAAGCTTTCTTT,CASSLWGPNTEAFF
-,TRBV18,TRBJ2-1,-,TGTGCCAGCTCACCCGAAATGAGTAGTCTAGTGATCAATGAGCAGTTCTTC,CASSPEMSSLVINEQFF
-,TRBV7-9,TRBJ1-1,-,TGTGCCAGCAGCTTAGTAACAGGGATGAACACTGAAGCTTTCTTT,CASSLVTGMNTEAFF
-,TRBV19,TRBJ1-5,-,TGTGCCAGCGAAACATGGGAAGGTGGCAATCAGCCCCAGCATTTT,CASETWEGGNQPQHF
-,TRBV5-1,TRBJ1-3,-,TGCGCCAGCAGCGCGGAAGGGGCGCGGGCTGGAAACACCATATATTTT,CASSAEGARAGNTIYF
-,TRBV7-2,TRBJ1-2,-,TGTGCCAGCAGCCAGGACCTCCTTTACACCTTC,CASSQDLLYTF
-,TRBV5-4,TRBJ1-2,-,TGTGCCAGCAGTGCCTCAACAGGGATCGGCTACACCTTC,CASSASTGIGYTF
-,TRBV5-1,TRBJ1-1,-,TGCGCCAGCACACCGACCAATTTGAACACTGAAGCTTTCTTT,CASTPTNLNTEAFF
-,TRBV5-1,TRBJ2-1,-,TGCGCCAGCAGCTTGGAGGGATTCTCCTACAATGAGCAGTTCTTC,CASSLEGFSYNEQFF